This paragraph reports one TCR beta chain. The table came from immunoSEQ multiplex PCR; TCRdb's copy has only in-frame clones and leaves some out. The data show 250,000 to 350,000 clones, roughly nine tenths seen once. The entry originates in a study of blood T cell repertoires in COVID-19. In the study overall: From T cells, B-cell-depleted T cells, or PBMCs came the material, which was cDNA or gDNA.

This CDR3 region has 20 residues. Germline V gene data show CDR1 as LNHDA and CDR2 as SQIVND (reference sequence). V was trimmed by 4 bases and J by 0 bases, leaving 22 bases between them. This TCR came from a man between 18 and 35 years old with active or convalescent COVID-19. The chain uses TRBV19 and TRBJ2-6; the D gene is possibly TRBD2 (5 bases). The specimen sequenced was peripheral blood. The chain's CDR3 is CASSRYGLERLSSGANVLTF. CDR3 DNA: TGTGCCAGTAGTAGATACGGGTTAGAGAGACTATCCTCTGGGGCCAACGTCCTGACTTTC.